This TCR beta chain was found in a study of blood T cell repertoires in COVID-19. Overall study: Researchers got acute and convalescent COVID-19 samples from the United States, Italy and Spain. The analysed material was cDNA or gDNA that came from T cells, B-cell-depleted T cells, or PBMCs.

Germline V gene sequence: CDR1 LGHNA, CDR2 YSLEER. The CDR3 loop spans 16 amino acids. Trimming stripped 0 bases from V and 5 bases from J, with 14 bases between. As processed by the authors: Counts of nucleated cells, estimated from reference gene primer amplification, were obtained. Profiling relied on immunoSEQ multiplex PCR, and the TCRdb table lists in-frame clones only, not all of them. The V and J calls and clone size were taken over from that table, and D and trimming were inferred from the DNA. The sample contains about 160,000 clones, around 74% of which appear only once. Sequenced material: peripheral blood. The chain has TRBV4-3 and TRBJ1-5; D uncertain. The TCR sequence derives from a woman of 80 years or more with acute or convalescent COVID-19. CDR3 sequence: CASSQDRTGFDQPQHF. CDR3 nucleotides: TGCGCCAGCAGCCAAGATCGGACTGGTTTCGATCAGCCCCAGCATTTT.